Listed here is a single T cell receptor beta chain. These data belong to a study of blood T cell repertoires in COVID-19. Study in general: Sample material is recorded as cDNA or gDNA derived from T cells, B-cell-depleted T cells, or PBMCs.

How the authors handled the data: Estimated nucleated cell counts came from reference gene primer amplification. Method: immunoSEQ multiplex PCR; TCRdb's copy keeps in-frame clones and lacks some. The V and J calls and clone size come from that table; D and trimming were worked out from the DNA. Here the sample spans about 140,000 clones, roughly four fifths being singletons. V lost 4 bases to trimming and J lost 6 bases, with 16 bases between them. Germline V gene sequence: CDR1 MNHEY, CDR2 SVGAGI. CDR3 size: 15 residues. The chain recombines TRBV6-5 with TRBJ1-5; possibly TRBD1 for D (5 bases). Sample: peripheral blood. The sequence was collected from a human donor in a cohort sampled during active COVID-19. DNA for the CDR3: TGTGCCAGCAGTTCGCTACAGGTTTTGGGTCAGCCCCAGCATTTT. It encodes CASSSLQVLGQPQHF.